These 15 T cell receptor beta chains were sequenced from one sample in a study of breast tumors, draining lymph nodes, adjacent tissues. MiXCR, applied by TCRdb to the multiplex PCR reads, yields one record per CDR3 protein. The sample carries some 14,000 distinct CDR3 sequences, roughly 60% recorded once. Material: tumor-adjacent breast tissue. The receptor source for this set is a female donor with breast cancer. Some clones in this sample may be carry-over from other donors' samples.

This clonotype is deemed large. The chain recombines TRBV4-3 with TRBJ1-2; D uncertain. This CDR3 is 16 amino acids long. V gave up 2 bases and J gave up 4 bases, with 17 bases separating them. Germline V gives CDR1 LGHNA, CDR2 YSLEER. The CDR3 is CASSQSQHWFSYGYTF. CDR3 nucleotides: TGCGCCAGCAGCCAATCCCAACATTGGTTCTCCTATGGCTACACCTTC.

The chain couples TRBV2 to TRBJ1-6; 8 bases map to TRBD1. Looked up from germline, CDR1 is SNHLY and CDR2 is FYNNEI. V gave up 10 bases and J gave up 2 bases; unmatched junction bases: 7. The CDR3 covers 15 residues. CDR3 sequence (DNA): TGTGCCACCTTGACAGGGGACGCCTATAATTCACCCCTCCACTTT. Amino acid sequence: CATLTGDAYNSPLHF.

This clonotype was detected many times. The V and J genes are TRBV19 and TRBJ2-1; D gene uncertain. Germline V gene sequence: CDR1 LNHDA, CDR2 SQIVND (reference sequence). V lost 4 bases and J 8 bases, leaving 9 bases between the germline ends. The CDR3 spans 12 residues. Written as DNA, the CDR3 is TGTGCCAGTAGTACCCCAAGTTATGAGCAGTTCTTC. The encoded protein is CASSTPSYEQFF. The variable domain in full, with the rest retrieved from reference TRBV19 and TRBJ2-1, is DGGITQSPKYLFRKEGQNVTLSCEQNLNHDAMYWYRQDPGQGLRLIYYSQIVNDFQKGDIAEGYSVSREKKESFPLTVTSAQKNPTAFYLCASSTPSYEQFFGPGTRLTVL.

J is TRBJ2-7 and V is TRBV5-6, with 14 positions matching TRBD2. CDR3 length: 18 amino acids. Germline CDR1 and CDR2: SGHDT and YYEEEE. The V segment lost 4 bases and the J segment 0 bases; nucleotides outside the gene matches: 9. This chain's CDR3 is CASSLQGLAGVDSYEQYF. The CDR3 coding sequence is TGTGCCAGCAGCCTACAGGGACTAGCGGGAGTGGACTCCTACGAGCAGTACTTC.

The chain joins TRBV20-1 to TRBJ1-5, with 9 bases fitting TRBD1. Per germline, CDR1 DFQATT and CDR2 SNEGSKA (reference sequence). The CDR3 is 15 amino acids. The trim removed 6 bases at V and 4 bases at J, leaving 10 bases unmatched. In DNA form, the CDR3 reads TGCAGTGCGGGAACTGAGGGGACAGGGAATCAGCCCCAGCATTTT. Residues: CSAGTEGTGNQPQHF.

This clonotype has a count of ten or more. In nucleotides, the CDR3 is TGTGCCAGCAGCCCGGGACGGTTAAACACCATATATTTT. This sequence encodes CASSPGRLNTIYF. The chain uses TRBV3-1 and TRBJ1-3; D perhaps matches TRBD1 (5 bases). CDR1 is LGHDT, CDR2 YNNKEL, per germline (reference sequence). V was trimmed by 4 bases and J by 6 bases, leaving 10 bases between them. The CDR3 loop spans 13 amino acids.

The V gene is TRBV5-1, the J gene TRBJ2-5; D is perhaps TRBD2 (5 bases). Germline CDR1 reads SGHRS; CDR2 reads YFSETQ. V lost 6 bases and J lost 2, with 20 bases in between. The CDR3 is 16 residues long. CDR3 bases: TGCGCCAGCACCCGGAGGCCCGGTTCCGAGCAAGAGACCCAGTACTTC. Translated, it gives CASTRRPGSEQETQYF.

This clonotype came up many times. The chain links TRBV19 to TRBJ2-1; 7 bases line up with TRBD2. This CDR3 contains 16 residues. CDR1 is LNHDA, CDR2 SQIVND, per germline (reference sequence). The V segment lost 3 bases and the J segment 7 bases; nucleotides outside the gene matches: 12. The CDR3 sequence is CASSIKGALGGNEQFF. The CDR3 bases are TGTGCCAGTAGTATTAAAGGAGCGCTCGGGGGGAATGAGCAGTTCTTC. Variable domain in full (rest from reference TRBV19 and TRBJ2-1): DGGITQSPKYLFRKEGQNVTLSCEQNLNHDAMYWYRQDPGQGLRLIYYSQIVNDFQKGDIAEGYSVSREKKESFPLTVTSAQKNPTAFYLCASSIKGALGGNEQFFGPGTRLTVL.

This clonotype was found many times. The chain couples TRBV30 to TRBJ2-7, with 7 nucleotides matching TRBD1. The CDR3 spans 15 residues. Per germline, CDR1 GTSNPN and CDR2 SVGIG (reference sequence). V lost 0 bases and J lost 7; bases outside the gene matches: 12. The CDR3 nucleotides read TGTGCCTGGAGTGTAGGGGGCAGCCCCTTTGAGGAGCAGTACTTC. This sequence encodes CAWSVGGSPFEEQYF. Supplemented by reference TRBV30 and TRBJ2-7, the full variable domain reads SQTIHQWPATLVQPVGSPLSLECTVEGTSNPNLYWYRQAAGRGLQLLFYSVGIGQISSEVPQNLSASRPQDRQFILSSKKLLLSDSGFYLCAWSVGGSPFEEQYFGPGTRLTVT.

A remark on this clonotype: The junction departs from germline at one end; a sequencing error may be responsible. The chain uses TRBV3-1 and TRBJ1-1; 8 bases are shared with TRBD1. Germline lookup yields CDR1 LGHDT and CDR2 YNNKEL (reference sequence). The CDR3 sequence is 13 residues long. This CDR3 is CANSHLDRAGAFF. CDR3 in DNA: TGTGCCAACAGCCACCTGGACAGGGCGGGGGCTTTCTTT.

This clonotype was found many times. It may be a read error: a sequence one base away is much more abundant. Without the conserved terminal phenylalanine or tryptophan, this CDR3 likely stems from a read error. The rearrangement uses TRBV19 and TRBJ2-5; TRBD2 agrees at 8 bases. Per the germline V gene, CDR1 is LNHDA and CDR2 is SQIVND (reference sequence). This CDR3 has 16 residues. J was trimmed by 1 base and V by 3 bases; bases with no gene match: 7. The CDR3 nucleotides read TGTGCCAGTAGTATTAGCGGGGCAGAGGGCCAAGAGACCCAGTACTCC. It specifies CASSISGAEGQETQYS.

The chain joins TRBV25-1 to TRBJ2-2; 7 bases map to TRBD1. The J segment lost 5 bases and the V segment lost 1 base, leaving 7 bases of the junction unmatched. Per the germline V gene, CDR1 is MGHDK and CDR2 is SYGVNS. This CDR3 contains 16 residues. CDR3 loop: CASSEFGRGLTGELFF. The CDR3, as DNA: TGTGCCAGCAGTGAATTCGGCAGGGGGTTGACCGGGGAGCTGTTTTTT.

The chain employs TRBV19 and TRBJ1-6; D gene uncertain. Germline CDR1 and CDR2: LNHDA and SQIVND (reference sequence). The CDR3 length is 13 residues. The V end lost 7 bases, the J end lost 5 bases, and 9 bases lay between the germline ends. Here the CDR3 DNA reads TGTGCCAGTACCTACGGGAATAATTCACCCCTCCACTTT. It specifies CASTYGNNSPLHF.

The V and J genes are TRBV7-3 and TRBJ2-1, with 7 bases aligning to TRBD2. CDR1 SGHTA and CDR2 FQGTGA come from the germline V gene. The CDR3 totals 14 residues. After removal of 2 bases from V and 7 bases from J, the junction contained 5 bases not matched to a gene. The CDR3 bases are TGTGCCAGCAGCTTAGCGGGAGCAATTAATGAGCAGTTCTTC. Protein product: CASSLAGAINEQFF. The entire variable domain, with the rest obtained from reference TRBV7-3 and TRBJ2-1, is as follows: GAGVSQTPSNKVTEKGKYVELRCDPISGHTALYWYRQSLGQGPEFLIYFQGTGAADDSGLPNDRFFAVRPEGSVSTLKIQRTERGDSAVYLCASSLAGAINEQFFGPGTRLTVL.

This clonotype was picked up one time. The chain carries TRBV15 and TRBJ2-3; 12 positions agree with TRBD2. The germline V gene has CDR1 LNHNV and CDR2 YYDKDF (reference sequence). After removal of 2 bases from V and 3 bases from J, the junction contained 3 bases not matched to a gene. CDR3 size: 16 residues. The CDR3 DNA follows: TGTGCCACCAGCAGACTGACTAGCGGGAGTACAGATACGCAGTATTTT. Its translation is CATSRLTSGSTDTQYF.